This T cell receptor beta chain derives from a study of blood T cell repertoires in COVID-19. Study-level background: Acute and convalescent COVID-19 specimens originated in the United States, Italy and Spain. In each case, the material was cDNA or gDNA derived from T cells, B-cell-depleted T cells, or PBMCs.

The study drew participants aged about 18 to 95 years from some 24 US areas. CDR1 is MNHEY, CDR2 SMNVEV, per germline (reference sequence). V dropped 7 bases and J dropped 4; count of bases not matched to a gene: 5. The CDR3 is 14 residues long. Original analysis: Reference gene primer amplification gave estimated nucleated cell counts. TCRdb's copy holds only in-frame clones and misses some; the assay was immunoSEQ multiplex PCR. V and J calls and clone size are those listed in that table; D and trimming were worked out from the DNA. This sample has a few hundred thousand clones, with roughly 90% found just once.

Material for sequencing was PBMCs or T cells enriched from blood (not recorded which). The V and J genes are TRBV27 and TRBJ2-2, with TRBD1 matching over 8 bases. The sequence came from a woman aged 18-30 years with acute COVID-19. CDR3 DNA: TGTGCCAGCAATACAGGGGGAGGCACCGGGGAGCTGTTTTTT. Encoded protein: CASNTGGGTGELFF.